This entry features one TCR beta chain sequence. Using RNA transcripts as the source, TCR beta CDR3 regions were amplified. HTBI primers were employed in a first-round RT-PCR of the TCR CDR3. MiXCR, applied by TCRdb to the multiplex PCR reads, yields one record per CDR3 protein. The table has around 490,000 distinct CDR3 sequences, 15% to 20% seen once. The CDR3 spans 14 residues. Trimming took 3 bases from V and 3 from J; bases not matched to a gene: 2. Germline V CDR1 and CDR2: LGHNA, YNFKEQ. Under 3 months was the duration of disease in ophthalmopathy patients, who also had a Clinical Activity Score of at least 3 and a NOSPECS grade of at least 4. The diagnostic basis comprised clinical symptoms, serum thyroxine and TRAb, thyroid ultrasound and orbital computed tomography. The sample comes from a study of T cells in Graves' hyperthyroidism and ophthalmopathy. For the study at large: Peripheral blood specimens were obtained at initial diagnosis, prior to any treatment.

Sequences were obtained from blood. V gene TRBV4-2 combines with J gene TRBJ2-5; 9 bases align to TRBD1. The receptor was derived from a man between 35 and 55 years old with Graves' ophthalmopathy. The CDR3 DNA follows: TGTGCCAGCAGCCAGGGGACAGGGAAAGAGACCCAGTACTTC. The encoded protein is CASSQGTGKETQYF.